The TCR beta chain under discussion was sequenced for a study of T-cell reconstitution after alpha-beta-depleted transplantation in children. Unique molecular identifiers featured in how the TCRbeta library was prepared. Each CDR3 protein gets one entry after TCRdb re-called the PCR reads with MiXCR. The sample carries about 240,000 distinct CDR3 sequences, roughly 25% recorded once. Concerning this clonotype: Its antigen is not identified.

Study-wide results and caveats: Expanded clones from the graft, numbering several hundred, reportedly supplied alpha-beta T cells about two months after transplant. Some patients showed high day-60 TCRbeta diversity, which derived from surviving recipient T cells and thymic progenitors. The authors attributed T-cell counts and diversity one year after transplant mostly to newly produced T cells.

Germline trimming cut 8 bases from V and 7 bases from J; bases unmatched to any gene: 6. CDR1 and CDR2 (germline): SQVTM, ANQGSEA. This CDR3 spans 11 amino acids. This rearrangement joins TRBV29-1 to TRBJ1-2, with 8 bases matching TRBD1. This sample comprised PBMCs, obtained before TCRalphabeta/CD19-depleted stem cell transplant. The TCR originated in a girl aged 2 to 9 with Fanconi anemia, due to receive a stem cell transplant. CDR3 nucleotides: TGCAGCACAGGACAGGGTGGTGGCTACACCTTC. This translates into CSTGQGGGYTF.